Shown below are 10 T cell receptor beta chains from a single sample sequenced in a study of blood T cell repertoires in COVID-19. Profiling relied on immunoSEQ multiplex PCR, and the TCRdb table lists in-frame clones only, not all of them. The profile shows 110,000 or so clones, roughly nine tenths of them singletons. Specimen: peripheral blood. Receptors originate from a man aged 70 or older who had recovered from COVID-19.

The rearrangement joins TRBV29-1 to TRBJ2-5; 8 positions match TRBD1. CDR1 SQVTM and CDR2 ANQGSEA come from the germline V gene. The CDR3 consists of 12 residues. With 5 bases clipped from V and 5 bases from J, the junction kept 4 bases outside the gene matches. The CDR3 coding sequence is TGCAGCGTTTTGACAGGGGTGGAGACCCAGTACTTC. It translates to CSVLTGVETQYF.

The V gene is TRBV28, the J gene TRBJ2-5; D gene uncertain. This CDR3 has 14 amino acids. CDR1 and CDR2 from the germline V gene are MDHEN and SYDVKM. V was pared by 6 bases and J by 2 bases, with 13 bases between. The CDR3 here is CASRLDFDQETQYF. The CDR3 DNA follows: TGTGCCAGCAGGCTAGACTTTGATCAAGAGACCCAGTACTTC.

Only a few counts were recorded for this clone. In DNA, the CDR3 is TGCGCCAGCAGCTTGTTCGGGGGGCTTCTAGCAGATGAGCAGTTCTTC. Protein sequence: CASSLFGGLLADEQFF. The chain uses TRBV5-1 and TRBJ2-1; TRBD2 is a possible D gene (7 bases). V gave up 1 base and J gave up 8 bases, with 19 bases separating them. There are 16 residues in the CDR3. Germline V CDR1 and CDR2: SGHRS, YFSETQ.

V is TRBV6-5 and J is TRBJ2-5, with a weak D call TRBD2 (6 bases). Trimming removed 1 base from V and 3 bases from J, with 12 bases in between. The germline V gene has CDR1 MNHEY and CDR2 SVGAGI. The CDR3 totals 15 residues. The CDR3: CASSYFRRGEETQYF. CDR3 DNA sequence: TGTGCCAGCAGTTACTTCAGGAGGGGCGAAGAGACCCAGTACTTC.

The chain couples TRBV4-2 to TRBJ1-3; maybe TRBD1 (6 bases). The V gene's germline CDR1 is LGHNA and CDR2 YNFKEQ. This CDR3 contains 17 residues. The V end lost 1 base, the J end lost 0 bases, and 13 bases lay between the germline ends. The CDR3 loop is CASSQGWNRDSGNTIYF. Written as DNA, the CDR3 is TGTGCCAGCAGCCAAGGGTGGAACAGGGACTCTGGAAACACCATATATTTT.

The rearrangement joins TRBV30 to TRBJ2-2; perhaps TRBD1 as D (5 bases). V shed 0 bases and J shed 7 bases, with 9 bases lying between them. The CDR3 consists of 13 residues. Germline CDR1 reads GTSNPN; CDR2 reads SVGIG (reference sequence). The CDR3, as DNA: TGTGCCTGGAGTGTACAAGGGGTCGGGGAGCTGTTTTTT. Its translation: CAWSVQGVGELFF.

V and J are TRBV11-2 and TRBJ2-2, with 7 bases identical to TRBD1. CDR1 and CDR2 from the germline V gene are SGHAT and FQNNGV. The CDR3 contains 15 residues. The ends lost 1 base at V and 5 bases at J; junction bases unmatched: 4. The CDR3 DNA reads TGTGCCAGCAGCTTAGGACAGGGAGAGACCGGGGAGCTGTTTTTT. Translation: CASSLGQGETGELFF.

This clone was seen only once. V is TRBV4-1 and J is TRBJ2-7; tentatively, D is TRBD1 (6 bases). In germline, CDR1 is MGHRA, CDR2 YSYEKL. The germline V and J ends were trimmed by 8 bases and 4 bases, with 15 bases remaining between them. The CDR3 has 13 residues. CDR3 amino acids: CASSEGDGYEQYF. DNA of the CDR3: TGCGCCAGCTCCGAGGGGGACGGGTACGAGCAGTACTTC.

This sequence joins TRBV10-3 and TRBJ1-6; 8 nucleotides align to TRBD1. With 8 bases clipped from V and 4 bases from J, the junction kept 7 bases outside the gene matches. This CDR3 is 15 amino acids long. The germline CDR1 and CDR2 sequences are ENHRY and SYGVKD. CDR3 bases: TGTGCCATCGGACAGGGCCGGGAATATAATTCACCCCTCCACTTT. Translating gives CAIGQGREYNSPLHF.

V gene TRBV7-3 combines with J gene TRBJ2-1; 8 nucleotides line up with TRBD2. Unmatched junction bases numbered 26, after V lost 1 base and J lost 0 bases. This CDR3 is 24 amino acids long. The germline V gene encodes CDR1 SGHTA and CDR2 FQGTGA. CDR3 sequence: CASSLNPRRGGIINLSGSYNEQFF. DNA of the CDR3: TGTGCCAGCAGCTTAAATCCTAGGCGCGGGGGGATAATAAACCTCTCTGGCTCCTACAATGAGCAGTTCTTC. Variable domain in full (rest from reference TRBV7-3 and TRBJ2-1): GAGVSQTPSNKVTEKGKYVELRCDPISGHTALYWYRQSLGQGPEFLIYFQGTGAADDSGLPNDRFFAVRPEGSVSTLKIQRTERGDSAVYLCASSLNPRRGGIINLSGSYNEQFFGPGTRLTVL.